These 18 T cell receptor beta chains were sequenced from one sample in a study of beta chain features in type 1 diabetes. Overall study findings and caveats: Type 1 diabetes patients had moderately but significantly shorter TCRB CDR3s in all four CD4+ subsets.

Of the isolated RNA, all was reverse transcribed, and so the sequenced material was expressed TCRB transcripts. Repertoires were generated with immunoSEQ multiplex PCR, while TCRdb's copy carries only in-frame clones and drops some. The repertoire has 600,000 to 750,000 clones, under 15% of them found once; the top ten carry about 0.11%. Their antigens remain unidentified. Sequencing was done on a sample of naive CD4+ T cells from blood. All receptors come from a man younger than 45 with type 1 diabetes.

This clone has a handful of counts. The J gene is TRBJ2-5, the V gene TRBV18; D is uncertain. The V gene's germline CDR1 is KGHSH and CDR2 LQKENI. V lost 6 bases, J lost 5 bases, and 7 bases lay in between. This CDR3 region has 11 residues. CDR3 region: CASSTAETQYF. The CDR3 nucleotides read TGTGCCAGCTCGACCGCCGAGACCCAGTACTTC.

The chain joins TRBV5-6 to TRBJ2-3; 11 nucleotides line up with TRBD1. V was clipped by 3 bases and J by 6 bases; unmatched bases: 3. CDR3 length: 14 amino acids. Germline V lookup: CDR1 SGHDT, CDR2 YYEEEE. The CDR3 reads CASSSGTGGDTQYF. CDR3 nucleotide sequence: TGTGCCAGCAGCTCAGGGACAGGGGGTGATACGCAGTATTTT.

This chain uses TRBV29-1 with TRBJ1-2; a possible D gene is TRBD1 (5 bases). CDR1 is SQVTM, CDR2 ANQGSEA, per germline. V was cut by 0 bases and J by 4 bases, with 15 bases left in between. The CDR3 has 15 amino acids. CDR3 in amino acids: CSVEDLRALGYGYTF. The CDR3 DNA follows: TGCAGCGTTGAAGATCTCAGGGCCCTGGGCTATGGCTACACCTTC.

This clone appeared a few times. This chain connects TRBV7-9 to TRBJ2-6, with D perhaps TRBD1 (5 bases). The germline V gene encodes CDR1 SEHNR and CDR2 FQNEAQ (reference sequence). V lost 2 bases to trimming and J lost 0 bases, with 8 bases between them. The CDR3 sequence is 16 residues long. CDR3 protein: CASSLYRGSGANVLTF. In DNA form, the CDR3 reads TGTGCCAGCAGCTTATATAGGGGCTCTGGGGCCAACGTCCTGACTTTC.

This clone was seen a handful of times. J is TRBJ1-2 and V is TRBV6-4; D gene ambiguous. The CDR3 is made up of 14 amino acids. Germline V CDR1 and CDR2: MRHNA, SNTAGT. Trimming took 7 bases from V and 3 from J, leaving 15 bases between them. Here the CDR3 reads CASTRTVLHYGYTF. The DNA for the CDR3 is TGTGCCAGCACCCGGACGGTACTCCACTATGGCTACACCTTC.

The V and J genes are TRBV5-1 and TRBJ2-5; D might be TRBD2 (6 bases). Germline V CDR1 and CDR2: SGHRS, YFSETQ. Trimming removed 0 bases at V and 4 bases at J, with 13 bases between. This CDR3 has 15 amino acids. CDR3 sequence: CASSLAGGVRETQYF. The CDR3 region has the DNA TGCGCCAGCAGCTTGGCCGGGGGAGTGCGAGAGACCCAGTACTTC. The entire variable domain, with the rest obtained from reference TRBV5-1 and TRBJ2-5, is as follows: KAGVTQTPRYLIKTRGQQVTLSCSPISGHRSVSWYQQTPGQGLQFLFEYFSETQRNKGNFPGRFSGRQFSNSRSEMNVSTLELGDSALYLCASSLAGGVRETQYFGPGTRLLVL.

This clone has only a few counts. J is TRBJ2-2 and V is TRBV10-3; either TRBD1 or TRBD2 may supply D (5 bases each). The CDR3 has 17 amino acids. Trimming shortened V by 0 bases and J by 1 base, and 12 bases separated the two germline ends. From germline, CDR1 is ENHRY and CDR2 SYGVKD. This CDR3 is CAISESGTNLNTGELFF. Written as DNA, the CDR3 is TGTGCCATCAGTGAGTCCGGGACCAACTTGAACACCGGGGAGCTGTTTTTT.

The chain combines TRBV7-9 with TRBJ1-2; D might be TRBD1 (5 bases). The germline V gene has CDR1 SEHNR and CDR2 FQNEAQ (reference sequence). With 3 bases removed from V and 5 bases from J, the gap between germline ends came to 13 bases. The CDR3 runs 14 residues. This CDR3 is CASSLGREGYGYTF. The CDR3 DNA follows: TGTGCCAGCAGCTTGGGCAGGGAAGGATATGGCTACACCTTC.

This sequence joins TRBV11-3 and TRBJ2-5; D may be TRBD1 or TRBD2 (5 bases each). The CDR3 contains 12 residues. Per the germline V gene, CDR1 is SGHNT and CDR2 is YENEEA. Trimming pared 7 bases from V and 9 bases from J, leaving 15 bases between. In nucleotides, the CDR3 is TGTGCCAGCACTCAAGAGAGGGGCGCCCAGTACTTC. Its protein is CASTQERGAQYF.

This clone was counted a few times. The rearrangement joins TRBV7-9 to TRBJ2-5; 10 nucleotides match TRBD2. The CDR3 runs 15 residues. The ends lost 3 bases at V and 4 bases at J; junction bases unmatched: 5. CDR1 and CDR2 (germline): SEHNR, FQNEAQ (reference sequence). CDR3 sequence reads: CASSFSAGGPETQYF. CDR3 nucleotide sequence: TGTGCCAGCAGCTTTTCAGCGGGGGGGCCAGAGACCCAGTACTTC.

The gene calls are TRBV21-1 and TRBJ2-5; the table's D call of TRBD1 was not tested on the DNA. TRBV21-1 has pseudogene status. The CDR3 is 14 amino acids. For the CDR3, the DNA is TGTGCCAGCAGCAAAACAGGGGGCCAAGAGACCCAGTACTTC. Translating gives CASSKTGGQETQYF.

This clone turned up a few times. The genes are TRBV7-9 and TRBJ1-2; the match to TRBD1 covers 7 bases. V shed 5 bases, J shed 7 bases, and the junction held 7 bases outside the gene matches. The CDR3 runs to 13 residues. CDR1 is SEHNR and CDR2 is FQNEAQ in the germline V gene (reference sequence). CDR3 sequence (DNA): TGTGCCAGCAGCCGATCCGGGACAGCTGGCTACACCTTC. Its protein is CASSRSGTAGYTF.

The CDR3 spells CASSSGGFRRYEQYF. The DNA for the CDR3 is TGTGCCAGCAGCAGCGGAGGGTTCAGGCGCTACGAGCAGTACTTC. The chain links TRBV2 to TRBJ2-7; perhaps TRBD2 as D (6 bases). Trimming took 6 bases from V and 3 from J, leaving 18 bases between them. Per the germline V gene, CDR1 is SNHLY and CDR2 is FYNNEI. The length of the CDR3 is 15 residues.

This clone appeared a few times. The J gene is TRBJ2-7, the V gene TRBV7-6; possibly TRBD2 for D (6 bases). The CDR3 totals 13 residues. Germline V CDR1 and CDR2: SGHVS, FNYEAQ. V lost 3 bases to trimming and J lost 0 bases, with 6 bases between them. The CDR3 reads CASSFGSSYEQYF. In DNA form, the CDR3 reads TGTGCCAGCAGCTTCGGGAGCTCCTACGAGCAGTACTTC.

The V call is TRBV30, the J call TRBJ1-5; D remains unclear. The CDR3 is made up of 14 amino acids. V was clipped by 0 bases and J by 1 base, with 7 bases between them. CDR1 is GTSNPN and CDR2 is SVGIG in the germline V gene (reference sequence). The CDR3 DNA sequence: TGTGCCTGGAGTGTACGCCTGAGCAATCAGCCCCAGCATTTT. It codes for CAWSVRLSNQPQHF.

The V call is TRBV5-4, the J call TRBJ2-1; tentatively, D is TRBD1 or TRBD2 (5 bases each). The CDR3 covers 14 residues. Looked up from germline, CDR1 is SGHNT and CDR2 is YYREEE (reference sequence). V was shortened by 1 base and J by 8 bases, with 13 bases between the two germline ends. CDR3 coding DNA: TGTGCCAGCAGCTTGAACGTGGGGGTTGATGAGCAGTTCTTC. Translating it yields CASSLNVGVDEQFF.

This clone was seen ten or more times. The chain combines TRBV14 with TRBJ2-6, with 8 bases fitting TRBD1. The ends lost 3 bases at V and 0 bases at J; junction bases unmatched: 4. The CDR3 has 17 residues. In germline, CDR1 is SGHDN, CDR2 FVKESK. In nucleotides, the CDR3 is TGTGCCAGCAGCCAGACAGGGGCCCTCTCTGGGGCCAACGTCCTGACTTTC. As protein: CASSQTGALSGANVLTF. The whole variable domain, filled in from reference TRBV14 and TRBJ2-6, reads EAGVTQFPSHSVIEKGQTVTLRCDPISGHDNLYWYRRVMGKEIKFLLHFVKESKQDESGMPNNRFLAERTGGTYSTLKVQPAELEDSGVYFCASSQTGALSGANVLTFGAGSRLTVL.

This clone showed up just a few times. The rearrangement joins TRBV2 to TRBJ1-2, with a weak D call TRBD1 (6 bases). The CDR3 has 14 amino acids. The germline V gene encodes CDR1 SNHLY and CDR2 FYNNEI. V shed 5 bases and J shed 3 bases, with 13 bases lying between them. CDR3 DNA sequence: TGTGCCAGCAGTACGGGGGGCGGGTACTATGGCTACACCTTC. Its translation: CASSTGGGYYGYTF.